The 17 T cell receptor beta chains below come from one sample, sequenced in a study of regulatory T cells in long-lasting Graves disease. Noted time point: newly diagnosed GD, antithyroid drugs for less than 3 months. From RNA extracted from PBMCs, the TCR library was made. HTBI primers from iRepertoire and Arm-PCR of CDR3 regions yielded the TCR beta libraries. Via MiXCR, TCRdb re-called the multiplex PCR reads, giving one row per CDR3 protein. The table shows about 430,000 distinct CDR3 sequences, with approximately 16% occurring only once. These sequences were also reported in another study, on T cells in Graves' hyperthyroidism and ophthalmopathy.

Here the sequenced sample was peripheral blood mononuclear cells (PBMCs), taken at new diagnosis, from a patient treated with antithyroid drugs. The receptors come from a woman in her thirties or forties with Graves disease.

The V call is TRBV7-9, the J call TRBJ2-7; 11 positions agree with TRBD2. The germline CDR1 and CDR2 sequences are SEHNR and FQNEAQ (reference sequence). CDR3 length equals 18 residues. Trimming took 4 bases from V and 0 from J; bases not matched to a gene: 11. In DNA, the CDR3 is TGTGCCAGCAGCTCAGTTGTGGGGACTAGCGGTTTCTCCTACGAGCAGTACTTC. This gives the protein CASSSVVGTSGFSYEQYF.

This clonotype occurred many times. The V call is TRBV19, the J call TRBJ1-2, with D unresolved. V lost 7 bases and J 4 bases, leaving 7 bases between the germline ends. Germline V gene sequence: CDR1 LNHDA, CDR2 SQIVND (reference sequence). The CDR3 is made up of 11 amino acids. This chain's CDR3 is CASKTSYGYTF. The CDR3, as DNA: TGTGCCAGTAAAACAAGCTATGGCTACACCTTC.

A word on this clonotype: A single base is all that separates this from a far larger clone, so a read error is likely. Lacking the conserved final phenylalanine or tryptophan, this CDR3 likely reflects a read error. The chain uses TRBV11-2 and TRBJ2-4; TRBD2 agrees at 10 bases. The last part of the DNA fits TRBJ2-1 better; the J call may be wrong. The CDR3 is made up of 16 amino acids. Germline V gene data show CDR1 as SGHAT and CDR2 as FQNNGV. CDR3 residues: CASSPTTSGMSVEQFL. The CDR3 nucleotides read TGTGCCAGCAGCCCTACAACTAGCGGGATGTCGGTTGAGCAGTTCCTC.

This clonotype was counted at least ten times. The chain combines TRBV12-5 with TRBJ2-1; tentative D call: TRBD1 (5 bases). V was shortened by 3 bases and J by 10 bases, with 16 bases between the two germline ends. This CDR3 is built from 14 residues. Germline values: CDR1 LGHNT, CDR2 FRNRAP. The CDR3, as DNA: TGTGCTAGTGGTTTACCCGGTACAGGAACGGAGCAGTTCTTC. Its translation: CASGLPGTGTEQFF.

This clonotype was seen ten or more times. This chain links TRBV20-1 with TRBJ2-1; 11 bases match TRBD2. Trimming took 6 bases from V and 2 from J; bases not matched to a gene: 3. Per germline, CDR1 DFQATT and CDR2 SNEGSKA (reference sequence). This CDR3 spans 14 amino acids. The CDR3 bases are TGCAGTGCGTTAGCGGGAGGGGCCTACAATGAGCAGTTCTTC. Translation: CSALAGGAYNEQFF.

This clonotype was seen repeatedly, ten times or more. V usage is TRBV19 and J usage is TRBJ2-5; 8 bases are shared with TRBD2. V shed 2 bases, J shed 5 bases, and the junction held 16 bases outside the gene matches. CDR3 size: 18 residues. CDR1 and CDR2 (germline): LNHDA, SQIVND (reference sequence). The CDR3 sequence is CASSIRNGGRPGVETQYF. The CDR3 bases are TGTGCCAGTAGTATAAGGAACGGCGGGAGGCCAGGGGTGGAGACCCAGTACTTC.

This clonotype turned up a few times. The chain is built from TRBV29-1 and TRBJ2-7; 10 bases are shared with TRBD2. Germline V lookup: CDR1 SQVTM, CDR2 ANQGSEA. The V gene end was trimmed by 3 bases and the J gene end by 5 bases; junction bases not matched to a gene: 1. The CDR3 is 12 amino acids. The CDR3 loop reads CSVEGLANEQYF. The DNA for the CDR3 is TGCAGCGTTGAGGGACTAGCGAACGAGCAGTACTTC.

The sample holds many counts of this clonotype. The chain links TRBV27 to TRBJ2-3; weak D call: TRBD1 (6 bases). In germline, CDR1 is MNHEY, CDR2 SMNVEV (reference sequence). The CDR3 length is 14 residues. V shed 5 bases and J shed 4 bases, with 13 bases lying between them. As DNA, the CDR3 is TGTGCCAGCAGTCCTTGGACAGACTCAGATACGCAGTATTTT. Amino acids: CASSPWTDSDTQYF.

V gene TRBV27 combines with J gene TRBJ1-2; the D is unclear. The CDR3 covers 14 residues. The germline gives CDR1 MNHEY, CDR2 SMNVEV (reference sequence). V was clipped by 6 bases and J by 1 base, with 12 bases between them. This chain's CDR3 is CASSPQGINYGYTF. The CDR3 nucleotides read TGTGCCAGCAGCCCCCAAGGCATTAACTATGGCTACACCTTC.

This clonotype came up a few times. The chain joins TRBV20-1 to TRBJ2-1, with D possibly TRBD2 on 6 matching bases. The CDR3 runs 14 residues. In germline, CDR1 is DFQATT, CDR2 SNEGSKA (reference sequence). V dropped 6 bases and J dropped 7 bases, with 19 bases sitting between them. The CDR3 is CSARLRPGENEQFF. The DNA for the CDR3 is TGCAGTGCCCGACTCCGTCCGGGGGAGAATGAGCAGTTCTTC.

This clonotype showed up many times. V and J are TRBV7-3 and TRBJ1-6; 9 nucleotides match TRBD1. J gave up 9 bases and V 2 bases, and 23 bases lay outside the gene matches. Germline CDR1 and CDR2: SGHTA and FQGTGA. This CDR3 spans 21 amino acids. CDR3 bases: TGTGCCAGCAGCTTAGAAATCGGCGAGAGCCGGGACAGGGAAAGGATTTCACCCCTCCACTTT. This codes for CASSLEIGESRDRERISPLHF.

This clonotype appeared many times. This sequence joins TRBV13 and TRBJ2-5, with 7 bases matching TRBD1. CDR1 is PRHDT, CDR2 FYEKMQ, per germline (reference sequence). V trimming: 0 bases; J trimming: 2 bases; junction bases outside the gene matches: 3. This CDR3 is built from 15 residues. This CDR3 reads CASSLGGQTQETQYF. The CDR3 DNA is TGTGCCAGCAGCTTAGGGGGACAGACTCAAGAGACCCAGTACTTC.

The chain recombines TRBV7-9 with TRBJ2-1; 8 nucleotides match TRBD2. Trimming removed 5 bases from V and 13 bases from J; junction bases left unmatched: 10. Germline values: CDR1 SEHNR, CDR2 FQNEAQ (reference sequence). The CDR3 has 13 amino acids. The CDR3 here is CASSPPSGTSQFF. The CDR3 DNA follows: TGTGCCAGCAGCCCACCCTCCGGGACTAGTCAGTTCTTC.

The chain recombines TRBV4-3 with TRBJ2-3; D is uncertain. Trimming removed 0 bases from V and 7 bases from J, with 8 bases in between. Germline V gene data show CDR1 as LGHNA and CDR2 as YSLEER. This CDR3 has 13 residues. The CDR3 sequence: CASSQELHNTQYF. The CDR3 DNA reads as TGCGCCAGCAGCCAAGAGTTGCACAATACGCAGTATTTT.

Comment on this clonotype: One base away lies a much larger clone, so this may be a sequencing read error. The chain has TRBV27 and TRBJ2-7; D possibly corresponds to TRBD2 (7 bases). The CDR3 covers 14 residues. Germline loops: CDR1 MNHEY, CDR2 SMNVEV (reference sequence). CDR3 sequence reads: CASTPAGQAYKQYF. CDR3 sequence (DNA): TGTGCCAGCACTCCAGCGGGACAAGCCTACAAGCAGTACTTC.

This chain connects TRBV29-1 to TRBJ1-4, with D possibly matching TRBD1 (6 bases). This CDR3 is 14 amino acids long. Trimming stripped 4 bases from V and 4 bases from J, with 13 bases between. CDR1 is SQVTM and CDR2 is ANQGSEA in the germline V gene. CDR3 DNA sequence: TGCAGCGTTGTCAGGGGCACGGATAATGAAAAACTGTTTTTT. This translates into CSVVRGTDNEKLFF. Together with reference TRBV29-1 and TRBJ1-4, the CDR3 gives the full variable domain: SAVISQKPSRDICQRGTSLTIQCQVDSQVTMMFWYRQQPGQSLTLIATANQGSEATYESGFVIDKFPISRPNLTFSTLTVSNMSPEDSSIYLCSVVRGTDNEKLFFGSGTQLSVL.

This clonotype was found many times. This chain uses TRBV19 with TRBJ2-7, with 7 positions matching TRBD2. Trimming at V came to 1 base and at J to 0 bases, leaving 6 bases not matched to a gene. Looked up from germline, CDR1 is LNHDA and CDR2 is SQIVND (reference sequence). The CDR3 runs to 16 residues. In DNA form, the CDR3 reads TGTGCCAGTAGTATAGGCGCCGGGAGGTTCTCCTACGAGCAGTACTTC. Translated, it gives CASSIGAGRFSYEQYF.